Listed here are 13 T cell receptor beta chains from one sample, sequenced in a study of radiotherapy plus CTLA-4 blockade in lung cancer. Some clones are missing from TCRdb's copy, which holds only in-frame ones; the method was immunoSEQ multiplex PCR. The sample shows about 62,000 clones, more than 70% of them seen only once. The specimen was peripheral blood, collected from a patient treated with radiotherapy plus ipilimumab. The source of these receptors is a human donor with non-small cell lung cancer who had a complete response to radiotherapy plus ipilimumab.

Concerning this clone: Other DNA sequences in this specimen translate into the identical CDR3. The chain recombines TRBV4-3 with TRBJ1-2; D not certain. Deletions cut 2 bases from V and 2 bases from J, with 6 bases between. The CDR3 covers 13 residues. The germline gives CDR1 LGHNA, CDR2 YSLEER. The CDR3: CASSQQANYGYTF. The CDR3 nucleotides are TGCGCCAGCAGCCAACAGGCCAACTATGGCTACACCTTC.

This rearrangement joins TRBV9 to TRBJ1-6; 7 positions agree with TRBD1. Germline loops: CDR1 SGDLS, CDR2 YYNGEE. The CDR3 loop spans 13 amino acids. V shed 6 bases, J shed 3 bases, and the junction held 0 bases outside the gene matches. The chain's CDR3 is CASTGGYNSPLHF. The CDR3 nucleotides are TGTGCCAGCACAGGGGGCTATAATTCACCCCTCCACTTT.

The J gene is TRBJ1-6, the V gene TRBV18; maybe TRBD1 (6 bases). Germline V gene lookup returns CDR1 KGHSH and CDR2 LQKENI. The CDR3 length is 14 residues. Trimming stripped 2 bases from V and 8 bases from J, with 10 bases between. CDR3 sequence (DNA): TGTGCCAGCTCACCAAGGGAGGGGGATTCACCCCTCCACTTT. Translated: CASSPREGDSPLHF.

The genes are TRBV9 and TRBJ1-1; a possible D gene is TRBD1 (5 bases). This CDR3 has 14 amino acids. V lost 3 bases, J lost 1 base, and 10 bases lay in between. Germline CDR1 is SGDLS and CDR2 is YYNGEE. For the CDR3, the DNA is TGTGCCAGCAGCGGCGGAGGGGAGAACACTGAAGCTTTCTTT. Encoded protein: CASSGGGENTEAFF.

CDR3 DNA sequence: TGTGCCAGCAGTCTCTCTGGGGCGTCTGGGGCCAACGTCCTGACTTTC. Translation gives CASSLSGASGANVLTF. V is TRBV28 and J is TRBJ2-6; perhaps TRBD1 as D (5 bases). The germline V gene has CDR1 MDHEN and CDR2 SYDVKM. The CDR3 consists of 16 residues. Deletions cut 5 bases from V and 1 base from J, with 12 bases between.

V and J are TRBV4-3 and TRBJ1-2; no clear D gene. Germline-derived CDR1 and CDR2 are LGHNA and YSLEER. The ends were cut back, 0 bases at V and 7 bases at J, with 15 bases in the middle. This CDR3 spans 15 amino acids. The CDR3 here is CASSQDEDRGGGYTF. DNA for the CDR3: TGCGCCAGCAGCCAAGATGAGGATCGGGGAGGTGGCTACACCTTC.

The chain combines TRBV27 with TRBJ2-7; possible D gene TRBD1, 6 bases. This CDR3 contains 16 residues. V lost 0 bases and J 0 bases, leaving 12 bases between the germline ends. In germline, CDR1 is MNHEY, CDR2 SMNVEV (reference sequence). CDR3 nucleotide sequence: TGTGCCAGCAGTTTATCGAGGGACACAAGCTCCTACGAGCAGTACTTC. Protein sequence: CASSLSRDTSSYEQYF.

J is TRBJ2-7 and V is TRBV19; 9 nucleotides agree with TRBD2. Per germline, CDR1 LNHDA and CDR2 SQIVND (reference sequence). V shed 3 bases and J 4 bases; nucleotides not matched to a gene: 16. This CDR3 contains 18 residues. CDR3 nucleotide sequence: TGTGCCAGTAGTATTTCTTCCGGCGGGAGGGCCCCCCCGTACGAGCAGTACTTC. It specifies CASSISSGGRAPPYEQYF.

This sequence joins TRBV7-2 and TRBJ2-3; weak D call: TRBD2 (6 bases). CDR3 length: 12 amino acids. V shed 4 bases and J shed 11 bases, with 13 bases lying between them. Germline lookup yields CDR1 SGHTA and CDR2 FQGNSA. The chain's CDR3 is CASSWDWSRQYF. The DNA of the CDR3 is TGTGCCAGCAGCTGGGACTGGAGTAGGCAGTATTTT.

CDR3 in DNA: TGTGCCTGGAGACAGGGATCAGGAAACACCATATATTTT. This gives the protein CAWRQGSGNTIYF. The chain recombines TRBV30 with TRBJ1-3; D is possibly TRBD1 (6 bases). The CDR3 has 13 residues. V was pared by 3 bases and J by 4 bases, with 10 bases between. Germline CDR1 and CDR2: GTSNPN and SVGIG (reference sequence).

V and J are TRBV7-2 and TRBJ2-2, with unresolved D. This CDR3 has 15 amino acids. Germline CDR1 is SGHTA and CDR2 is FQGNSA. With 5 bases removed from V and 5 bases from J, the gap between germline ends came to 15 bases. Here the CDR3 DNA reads TGTGCCAGCAGCCCCCGAAGCGCCGGTACCGGGGAGCTGTTTTTT. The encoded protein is CASSPRSAGTGELFF.

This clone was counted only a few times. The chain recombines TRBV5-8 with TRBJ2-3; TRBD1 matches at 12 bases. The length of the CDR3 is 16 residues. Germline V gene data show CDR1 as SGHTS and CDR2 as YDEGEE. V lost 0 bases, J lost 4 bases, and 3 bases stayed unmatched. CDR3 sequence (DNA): TGTGCCAGCAGCTTGGGGGGACAGGGGGCAGCAGATACGCAGTATTTT. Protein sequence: CASSLGGQGAADTQYF.

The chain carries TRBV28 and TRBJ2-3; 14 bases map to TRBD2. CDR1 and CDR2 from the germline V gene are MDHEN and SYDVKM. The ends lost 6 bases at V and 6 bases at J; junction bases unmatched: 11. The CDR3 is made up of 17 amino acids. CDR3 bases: TGTGCCAGCAGACCGTGGACTAGCGGGAGGCGGCGGGATACGCAGTATTTT. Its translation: CASRPWTSGRRRDTQYF.